Presented here are 4 T cell receptor beta chains from one specimen sequenced in a study of cytomegalovirus exposure and HLA in healthy donors. The table came from immunoSEQ multiplex PCR; TCRdb's copy has only in-frame clones and leaves some out. Here the sample spans about 360,000 clones, around 86% being singletons. Material: PBMCs. Receptors originate from a woman aged 18-29 years in good health and CMV-seronegative.

Only one count was recorded for this clone. This CDR3 is CASSSPGQGAYEQYF. DNA for the CDR3: TGTGCCAGCAGTTCTCCGGGACAGGGAGCCTACGAGCAGTACTTC. The rearrangement joins TRBV13 to TRBJ2-7, with 9 bases aligning to TRBD1. The J segment lost 2 bases and the V segment lost 6 bases, leaving 8 bases of the junction unmatched. The CDR3 runs to 15 residues. Germline-derived CDR1 and CDR2 are PRHDT and FYEKMQ (reference sequence). The full variable domain, in which reference TRBV13 and TRBJ2-7 provide the parts outside the CDR3, is AAGVIQSPRHLIKEKRETATLKCYPIPRHDTVYWYQQGPGQDPQFLISFYEKMQSDKGSIPDRFSAQQFSDYHSELNMSSLELGDSALYFCASSSPGQGAYEQYFGPGTRLTVT.

The chain carries TRBV30 and TRBJ1-6, with 9 nucleotides matching TRBD1. Germline V gene lookup returns CDR1 GTSNPN and CDR2 SVGIG (reference sequence). The CDR3 contains 15 residues. Trimming at V came to 2 bases and at J to 4 bases, leaving 3 bases not matched to a gene. CDR3 amino acids: CAWSTGTGYNSPLHF. CDR3 DNA sequence: TGTGCCTGGAGTACCGGGACAGGGTATAATTCACCCCTCCACTTT.

This chain connects TRBV28 to TRBJ1-5; TRBD1 matches at 7 bases. The CDR3 covers 15 residues. Trimming cost V 3 bases and J 2 bases; bases outside gene matches: 4. Germline V lookup: CDR1 MDHEN, CDR2 SYDVKM. CDR3 protein: CASSLAGGGNQPQHF. The CDR3 DNA is TGTGCCAGCAGTTTGGCAGGGGGAGGCAATCAGCCCCAGCATTTT.

V usage is TRBV10-2 and J usage is TRBJ1-2; D gene ambiguous. The V end was cut by 3 bases, the J end by 6 bases, with 14 bases between. The CDR3 is made up of 14 amino acids. Germline-derived CDR1 and CDR2 are WSHSY and SAAADI. CDR3 nucleotides: TGCGCCAGCAGTGAAACTGGACTACACGATGGCTACACCTTC. Translating it yields CASSETGLHDGYTF.